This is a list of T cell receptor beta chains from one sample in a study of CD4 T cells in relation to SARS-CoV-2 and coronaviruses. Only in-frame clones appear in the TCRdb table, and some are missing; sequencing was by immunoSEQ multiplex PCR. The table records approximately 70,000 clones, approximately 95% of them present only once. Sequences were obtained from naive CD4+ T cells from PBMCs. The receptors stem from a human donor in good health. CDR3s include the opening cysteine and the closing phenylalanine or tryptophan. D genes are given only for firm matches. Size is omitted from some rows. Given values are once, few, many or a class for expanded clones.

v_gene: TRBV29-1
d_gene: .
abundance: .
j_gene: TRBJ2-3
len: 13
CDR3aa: CSAPQRSTDTQYF
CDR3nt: TGCAGCGCCCCTCAGCGGAGCACAGATACGCAGTATTTT

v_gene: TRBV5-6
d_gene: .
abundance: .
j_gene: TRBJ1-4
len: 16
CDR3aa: CASSWRHEPSNEKLFF
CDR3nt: TGTGCCAGCAGCTGGCGACACGAACCCAGTAATGAAAAACTGTTTTTT

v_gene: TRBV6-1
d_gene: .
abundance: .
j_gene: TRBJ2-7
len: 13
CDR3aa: CASSDGHPYEQYF
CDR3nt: TGTGCCAGCAGTGATGGCCACCCCTACGAGCAGTACTTC

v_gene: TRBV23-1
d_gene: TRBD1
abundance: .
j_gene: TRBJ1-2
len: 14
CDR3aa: CASSWDRPNYGYTF
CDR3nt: TGCGCCAGCAGTTGGGACAGGCCTAACTATGGCTACACCTTC

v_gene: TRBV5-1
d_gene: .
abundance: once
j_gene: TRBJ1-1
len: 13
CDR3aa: CASSLVFGTEAFF
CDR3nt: TGCGCCAGCAGCTTGGTGTTCGGCACTGAAGCTTTCTTT

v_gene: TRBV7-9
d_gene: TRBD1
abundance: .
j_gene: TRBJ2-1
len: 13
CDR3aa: CASSGQGVNEQFF
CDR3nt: TGTGCCAGCAGCGGACAGGGGGTCAATGAGCAGTTCTTC

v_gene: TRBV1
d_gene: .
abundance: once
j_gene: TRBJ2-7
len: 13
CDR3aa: CTSSQTTRPEQYF
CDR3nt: TGCACCAGCAGCCAAACTACGCGGCCCGAGCAGTACTTC

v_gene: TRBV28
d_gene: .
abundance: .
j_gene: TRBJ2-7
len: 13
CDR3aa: CASGSGRSYEQYF
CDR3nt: TGTGCCAGCGGTAGCGGTCGCTCCTACGAGCAGTACTTC

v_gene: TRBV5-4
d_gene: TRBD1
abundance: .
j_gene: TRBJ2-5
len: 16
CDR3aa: CASSPDRDRSGETQYF
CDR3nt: TGTGCCAGCAGCCCCGACCGGGACAGGTCGGGAGAGACCCAGTACTTC

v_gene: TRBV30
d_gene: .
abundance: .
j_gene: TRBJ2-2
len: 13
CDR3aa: CAWNRDRAGELFF
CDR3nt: TGTGCCTGGAACCGGGACCGCGCCGGGGAGCTGTTTTTT

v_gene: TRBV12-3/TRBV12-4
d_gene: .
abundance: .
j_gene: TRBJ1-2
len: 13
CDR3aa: CASSGGGISGYTF
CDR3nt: TGTGCCAGCAGCGGGGGAGGGATCAGTGGCTACACCTTC

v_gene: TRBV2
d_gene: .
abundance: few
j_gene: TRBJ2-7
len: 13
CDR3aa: CATRRSRPYEQYF
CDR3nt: TGTGCCACTAGGCGTAGTAGACCCTACGAGCAGTACTTC

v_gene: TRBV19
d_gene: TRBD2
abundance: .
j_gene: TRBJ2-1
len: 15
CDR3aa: CASSIELAGVGEQFF
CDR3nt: TGTGCCAGTAGTATTGAGCTAGCGGGAGTGGGTGAGCAGTTCTTC

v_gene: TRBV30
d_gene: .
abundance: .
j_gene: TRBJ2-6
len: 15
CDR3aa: CAWSNTRDGANVLTF
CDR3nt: TGTGCCTGGAGTAATACGAGGGATGGGGCCAACGTCCTGACTTTC

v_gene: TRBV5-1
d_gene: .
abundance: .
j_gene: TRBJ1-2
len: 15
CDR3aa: CASSLMDGANYGYTF
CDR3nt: TGCGCCAGCAGCTTAATGGACGGAGCTAACTATGGCTACACCTTC

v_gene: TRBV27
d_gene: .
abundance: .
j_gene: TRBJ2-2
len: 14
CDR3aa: CASTGLGVTGELFF
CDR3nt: TGTGCCAGCACGGGACTGGGGGTCACCGGGGAGCTGTTTTTT

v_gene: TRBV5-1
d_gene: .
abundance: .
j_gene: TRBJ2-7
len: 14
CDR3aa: CASSLDRSSYEQYF
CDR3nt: TGCGCCAGCAGCTTGGACCGGAGCTCCTACGAGCAGTACTTC

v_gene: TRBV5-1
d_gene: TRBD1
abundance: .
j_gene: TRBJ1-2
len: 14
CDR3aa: CASSSGTGNYGYTF
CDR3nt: TGCGCCAGCAGCTCTGGGACAGGGAATTATGGCTACACCTTC

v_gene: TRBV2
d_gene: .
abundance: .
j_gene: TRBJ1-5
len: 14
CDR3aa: CASSESTTRQPQHF
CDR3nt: TGTGCCAGCAGTGAAAGCACCACAAGGCAGCCCCAGCATTTT

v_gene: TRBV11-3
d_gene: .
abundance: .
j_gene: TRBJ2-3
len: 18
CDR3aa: CASSLGTLDKGEGDTQYF
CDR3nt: TGTGCCAGCAGCTTAGGCACTCTGGATAAAGGGGAAGGGGATACGCAGTATTTT

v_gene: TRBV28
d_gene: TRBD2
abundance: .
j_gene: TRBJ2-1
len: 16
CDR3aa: CASSSGSGSSYNEQFF
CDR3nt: TGTGCCAGCAGTTCCGGGAGCGGGAGCTCCTACAATGAGCAGTTCTTC

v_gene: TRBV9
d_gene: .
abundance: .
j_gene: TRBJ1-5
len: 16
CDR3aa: CASSAGALDSNQPQHF
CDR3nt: TGTGCCAGCAGTGCAGGAGCCTTAGATAGCAATCAGCCCCAGCATTTT

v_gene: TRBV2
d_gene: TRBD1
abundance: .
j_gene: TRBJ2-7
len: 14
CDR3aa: CASSTGTGGYEQYF
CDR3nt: TGTGCCAGCAGTACCGGGACAGGGGGCTACGAGCAGTACTTC

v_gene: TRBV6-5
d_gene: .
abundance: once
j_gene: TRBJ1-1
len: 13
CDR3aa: CASSPIGTGKAFF
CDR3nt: TGTGCCAGCAGTCCGATAGGAACAGGGAAAGCTTTCTTT

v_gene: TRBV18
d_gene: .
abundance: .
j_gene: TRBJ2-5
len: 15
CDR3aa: CASSPRVNNQETQYF
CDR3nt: TGTGCCAGCTCACCACGAGTGAACAACCAAGAGACCCAGTACTTC

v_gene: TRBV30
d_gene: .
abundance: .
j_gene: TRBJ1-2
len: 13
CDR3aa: CAWSVRQNYGYTF
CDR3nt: TGTGCCTGGAGTGTCCGGCAGAACTATGGCTACACCTTC

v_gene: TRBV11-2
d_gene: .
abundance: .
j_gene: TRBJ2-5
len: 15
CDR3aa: CASSLTLSYQETQYF
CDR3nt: TGTGCCAGCAGCTTGACCCTCTCGTACCAAGAGACCCAGTACTTC

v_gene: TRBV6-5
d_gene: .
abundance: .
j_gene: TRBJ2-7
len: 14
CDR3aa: CASNSLTGTYEQYF
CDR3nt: TGTGCCAGCAATTCATTAACAGGGACCTACGAGCAGTACTTC

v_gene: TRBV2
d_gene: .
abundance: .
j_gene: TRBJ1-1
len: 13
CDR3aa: CASTGGRYTEAFF
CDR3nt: TGTGCCAGCACGGGGGGCCGGTACACTGAAGCTTTCTTT

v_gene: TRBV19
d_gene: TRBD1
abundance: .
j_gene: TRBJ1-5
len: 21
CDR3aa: CASSIARPGTGVGYSNQPQHF
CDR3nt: TGTGCCAGTAGTATAGCCCGTCCCGGGACAGGCGTTGGGTATAGCAATCAGCCCCAGCATTTT

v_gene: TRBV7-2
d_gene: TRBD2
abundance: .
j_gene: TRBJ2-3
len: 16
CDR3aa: CASRSGGGAGTDTQYF
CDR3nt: TGTGCCAGCAGGTCTGGCGGGGGGGCCGGAACAGATACGCAGTATTTT

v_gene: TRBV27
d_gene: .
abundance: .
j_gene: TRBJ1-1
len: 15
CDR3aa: CASSLSYSPNTEAFF
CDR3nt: TGTGCCAGCAGTTTATCCTACAGTCCGAACACTGAAGCTTTCTTT

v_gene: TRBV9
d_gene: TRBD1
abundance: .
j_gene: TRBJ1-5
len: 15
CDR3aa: CASSVGQGYNQPQHF
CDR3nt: TGTGCCAGCAGCGTAGGACAGGGGTACAATCAGCCCCAGCATTTT

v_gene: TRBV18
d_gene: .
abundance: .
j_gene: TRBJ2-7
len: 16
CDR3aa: CASSPPLGQKDYEQYF
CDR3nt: TGTGCCAGCTCACCACCGTTAGGGCAAAAAGACTACGAGCAGTACTTC

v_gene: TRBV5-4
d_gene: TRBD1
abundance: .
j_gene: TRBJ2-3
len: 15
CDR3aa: CASSRDRGYTDTQYF
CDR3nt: TGTGCCAGCAGCCGGGACAGGGGATACACAGATACGCAGTATTTT

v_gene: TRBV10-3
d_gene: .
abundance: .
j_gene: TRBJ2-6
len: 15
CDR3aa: CAILAGNTGANVLTF
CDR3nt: TGTGCCATCTTGGCAGGGAACACTGGGGCCAACGTCCTGACTTTC

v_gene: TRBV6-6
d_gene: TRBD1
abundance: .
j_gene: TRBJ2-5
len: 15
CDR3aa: CASSLGQGAGETQYF
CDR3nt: TGTGCCAGCAGCCTGGGACAGGGGGCAGGAGAGACCCAGTACTTC

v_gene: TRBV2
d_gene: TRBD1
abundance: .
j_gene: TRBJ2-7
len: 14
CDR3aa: CASSVDRGFYEQYF
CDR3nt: TGTGCCAGCAGTGTTGACAGGGGGTTTTACGAGCAGTACTTC

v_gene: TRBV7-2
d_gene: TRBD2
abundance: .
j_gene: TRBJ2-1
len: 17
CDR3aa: CASSLEGLVSSYNEQFF
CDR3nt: TGTGCCAGCAGCTTAGAGGGACTAGTTTCGTCCTACAATGAGCAGTTCTTC

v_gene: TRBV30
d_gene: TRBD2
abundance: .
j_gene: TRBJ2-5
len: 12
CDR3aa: CAWSRWGGTQYF
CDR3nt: TGTGCCTGGAGTCGTTGGGGGGGGACCCAGTACTTC

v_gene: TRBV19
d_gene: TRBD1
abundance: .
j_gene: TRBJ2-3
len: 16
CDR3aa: CASNNPGQAGTDTQYF
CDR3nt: TGTGCCAGTAATAACCCGGGACAGGCGGGTACAGATACGCAGTATTTT

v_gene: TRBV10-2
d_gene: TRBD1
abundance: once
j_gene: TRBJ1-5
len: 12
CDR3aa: CASRTGDQPQHF
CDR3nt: TGCGCCAGCAGGACAGGGGATCAGCCCCAGCATTTT

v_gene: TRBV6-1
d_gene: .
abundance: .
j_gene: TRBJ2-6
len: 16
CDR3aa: CASSETGRSGANVLTF
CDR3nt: TGTGCCAGCAGTGAGACAGGACGCTCTGGGGCCAACGTCCTGACTTTC

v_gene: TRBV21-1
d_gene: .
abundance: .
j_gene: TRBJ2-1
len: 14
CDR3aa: CASSKAPRDPSQFF
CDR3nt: TGTGCCAGCAGCAAAGCGCCCCGGGACCCTTCGCAGTTCTTC

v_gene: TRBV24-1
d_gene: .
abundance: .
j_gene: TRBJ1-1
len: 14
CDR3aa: CATSDNDWPTEAFF
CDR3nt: TGTGCCACCAGTGACAATGACTGGCCCACTGAAGCTTTCTTT

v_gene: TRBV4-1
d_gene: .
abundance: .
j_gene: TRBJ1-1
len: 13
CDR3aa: CASSHASGRGAFF
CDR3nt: TGCGCCAGCAGCCACGCTAGCGGCCGCGGAGCTTTCTTT

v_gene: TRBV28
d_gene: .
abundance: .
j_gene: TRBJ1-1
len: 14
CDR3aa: CASSLVSINTEAFF
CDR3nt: TGTGCCAGCAGTTTAGTCTCGATTAACACTGAAGCTTTCTTT

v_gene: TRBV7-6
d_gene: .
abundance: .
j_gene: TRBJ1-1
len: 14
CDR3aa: CASSLGGRHYEAFF
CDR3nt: TGTGCCAGCAGCTTAGGGGGGCGACACTATGAAGCTTTCTTT

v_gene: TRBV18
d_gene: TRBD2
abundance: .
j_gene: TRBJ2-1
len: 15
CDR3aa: CASSPPAGAYNEQFF
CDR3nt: TGTGCCAGCTCACCACCGGCGGGGGCCTACAATGAGCAGTTCTTC

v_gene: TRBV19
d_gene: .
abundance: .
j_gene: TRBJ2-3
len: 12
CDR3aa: CASSTPGDTQYF
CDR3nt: TGTGCCAGTAGTACCCCGGGGGATACGCAGTATTTT

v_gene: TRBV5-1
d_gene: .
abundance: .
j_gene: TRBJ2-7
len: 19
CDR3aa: CASSSDGQTSPRPSYEQYF
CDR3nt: TGCGCCAGCAGCTCGGATGGACAGACCTCCCCACGACCCTCCTACGAGCAGTACTTC

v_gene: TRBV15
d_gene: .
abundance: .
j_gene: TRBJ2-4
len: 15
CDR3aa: CATSRDHRGADIQYF
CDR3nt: TGTGCCACCAGCAGAGATCATCGGGGGGCGGACATTCAGTACTTC

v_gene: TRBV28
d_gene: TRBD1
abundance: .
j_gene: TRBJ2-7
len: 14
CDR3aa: CASNPPDRGHEQYF
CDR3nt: TGTGCCAGCAACCCCCCGGACAGGGGGCACGAGCAGTACTTC